The 12 T cell receptor beta chains listed next were all sequenced from one sample in a study of shared clonotypes between healthy human individuals. Some clones are missing from TCRdb's copy, which holds only in-frame ones; the method was immunoSEQ multiplex PCR. The sample has about 2 million clones, 95% seen once; the top ten hold 0.13%. The source material was naive CD4+ T cells sorted from blood. Subset denoted: CD45RA+ positively selected. The receptors were sampled from a man between 18 and 35 years old in good health.

The chain is built from TRBV29-1 and TRBJ2-5, with TRBD1 identical over 9 bases. The V gene's germline CDR1 is SQVTM and CDR2 ANQGSEA. There are 13 residues in the CDR3. V was clipped by 4 bases and J by 4 bases; unmatched bases: 4. CDR3 sequence reads: CSVGDRVPETQYF. As DNA, the CDR3 is TGCAGCGTTGGGGACAGGGTCCCAGAGACCCAGTACTTC. The full variable domain, its missing parts supplied by reference TRBV29-1 and TRBJ2-5, is SAVISQKPSRDICQRGTSLTIQCQVDSQVTMMFWYRQQPGQSLTLIATANQGSEATYESGFVIDKFPISRPNLTFSTLTVSNMSPEDSSIYLCSVGDRVPETQYFGPGTRLLVL.

The chain uses TRBV2 and TRBJ2-5; D might be TRBD1 (5 bases). The CDR3 covers 13 residues. Germline values: CDR1 SNHLY, CDR2 FYNNEI. Trimming removed 4 bases at V and 4 bases at J, with 10 bases between. In DNA, the CDR3 is TGTGCCAGCAGTGTGGTCAGGGCAGAGACCCAGTACTTC. It is translated as CASSVVRAETQYF.

The V gene is TRBV5-6, the J gene TRBJ2-7; TRBD2 matches at 16 bases. The germline gives CDR1 SGHDT, CDR2 YYEEEE. The CDR3 spans 14 residues. V shed 4 bases, J shed 7 bases, and the junction held 2 bases outside the gene matches. CDR3 DNA: TGTGCCAGCAGCGTGGGACTAGCGGGAGGGGAGCAGTACTTC. This sequence encodes CASSVGLAGGEQYF.

The gene calls are TRBV6-1 and TRBJ1-2; 9 nucleotides align to TRBD1. Losses at the gene ends were 2 bases for V and 7 bases for J; bases not matched to a gene: 8. The CDR3 length is 15 residues. Germline CDR1 is MNHNS and CDR2 is SASEGT. CDR3 region: CASSESGTGLGGYTF. CDR3 nucleotide sequence: TGTGCCAGCAGTGAATCCGGGACAGGGCTAGGTGGCTACACCTTC.

The V and J genes are TRBV18 and TRBJ1-1, with D possibly being TRBD1 (6 bases). Germline CDR1 KGHSH, CDR2 LQKENI. The CDR3 totals 15 residues. V was pared by 5 bases and J by 1 base, with 14 bases between. The CDR3 DNA reads TGTGCCAGCTCAAGTGTTACAGGGAGGAACACTGAAGCTTTCTTT. This sequence encodes CASSSVTGRNTEAFF.

The J gene is TRBJ1-4, the V gene TRBV18, with D maybe TRBD1 (5 bases). The germline V gene has CDR1 KGHSH and CDR2 LQKENI. V was trimmed by 0 bases and J by 6 bases, leaving 11 bases between them. The CDR3 spans 15 residues. The CDR3 DNA sequence: TGTGCCAGCTCACCACCGGTACAGGAGTATGAAAAACTGTTTTTT. It translates to CASSPPVQEYEKLFF.

This chain joins TRBV6-5 and TRBJ2-2; 8 bases match TRBD1. V lost 10 bases to trimming and J lost 5 bases; unmatched junction nucleotides: 6. Germline V gives CDR1 MNHEY, CDR2 SVGAGI. CDR3 length: 13 amino acids. CDR3 nucleotide sequence: TGTGCCACCCAGGGGGCAGGGACCGGGGAGCTGTTTTTT. Amino acids: CATQGAGTGELFF.

The chain joins TRBV2 to TRBJ2-5; 7 positions match TRBD2. Germline CDR1 SNHLY, CDR2 FYNNEI. With 8 bases clipped from V and 0 bases from J, the junction kept 6 bases outside the gene matches. This CDR3 has 14 amino acids. CDR3 sequence reads: CASEREAHQETQYF. In DNA form, the CDR3 reads TGTGCCAGCGAACGGGAGGCCCACCAAGAGACCCAGTACTTC. Full variable domain (rest looked up from reference TRBV2 and TRBJ2-5): EPEVTQTPSHQVTQMGQEVILRCVPISNHLYFYWYRQILGQKVEFLVSFYNNEISEKSEIFDDQFSVERPDGSNFTLKIRSTKLEDSAMYFCASEREAHQETQYFGPGTRLLVL.

The chain carries TRBV7-2 and TRBJ1-6, with 10 bases lining up with TRBD1. This CDR3 spans 16 amino acids. V shed 5 bases, J shed 6 bases, and the junction held 7 bases outside the gene matches. Germline V gene lookup returns CDR1 SGHTA and CDR2 FQGNSA. The CDR3 is CASSPRQGASNSPLHF. CDR3 DNA sequence: TGTGCCAGCAGCCCTCGACAGGGGGCGAGTAATTCACCCCTCCACTTT.

This clone was detected once. The chain is built from TRBV6-1 and TRBJ1-5; D is possibly TRBD1 (6 bases). Trimming took 4 bases from V and 0 from J, leaving 10 bases between them. Germline values: CDR1 MNHNS, CDR2 SASEGT. This CDR3 has 15 amino acids. The CDR3 loop is CASSAGQFSNQPQHF. CDR3 coding DNA: TGTGCCAGCAGTGCCGGACAGTTTAGCAATCAGCCCCAGCATTTT.

The rearrangement joins TRBV5-4 to TRBJ2-7; TRBD1 matches at 7 bases. The ends lost 3 bases at V and 3 bases at J; junction bases unmatched: 18. In germline, CDR1 is SGHNT, CDR2 YYREEE (reference sequence). The CDR3 has 18 residues. This CDR3 is CASSSAHQQGPAGYEQYF. DNA of the CDR3: TGTGCCAGCAGCTCGGCCCATCAACAGGGGCCGGCGGGCTACGAGCAGTACTTC.

In DNA form, the CDR3 reads TGTGCCAGCAGTTACTCGCGGGAGGGCCGCAATGAGCAGTTCTTC. Protein sequence: CASSYSREGRNEQFF. This chain uses TRBV6-6 with TRBJ2-1; 9 bases match TRBD2. Germline V gene lookup returns CDR1 MNHNY and CDR2 SVGAGI (reference sequence). V was pared by 0 bases and J by 6 bases, with 3 bases of the junction left unmatched. The CDR3 totals 15 residues.